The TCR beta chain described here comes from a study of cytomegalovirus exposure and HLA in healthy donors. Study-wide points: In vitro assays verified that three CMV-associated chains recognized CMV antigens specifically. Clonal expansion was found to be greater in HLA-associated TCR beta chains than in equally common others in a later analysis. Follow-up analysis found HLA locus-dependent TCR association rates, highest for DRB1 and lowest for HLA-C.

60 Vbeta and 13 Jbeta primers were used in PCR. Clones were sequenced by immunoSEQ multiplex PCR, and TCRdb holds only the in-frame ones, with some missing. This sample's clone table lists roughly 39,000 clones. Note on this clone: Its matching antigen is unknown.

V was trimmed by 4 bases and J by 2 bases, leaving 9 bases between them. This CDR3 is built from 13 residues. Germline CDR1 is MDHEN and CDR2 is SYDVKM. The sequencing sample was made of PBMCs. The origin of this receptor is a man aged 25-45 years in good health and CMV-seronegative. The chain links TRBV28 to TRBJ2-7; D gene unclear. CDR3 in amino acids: CASSWSRTYEQYF. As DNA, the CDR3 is TGTGCCAGCAGTTGGAGCAGAACCTACGAGCAGTACTTC.